A selection of T cell receptor beta chains follows, all from one sample in a study of PD-1 blockade in mismatch repair-deficient tumors. Assay: immunoSEQ multiplex PCR; the TCRdb copy retains only in-frame clones and omits some. The data show under 50,000 clones, around 77% seen once. The source was PBMCs, collected before pembrolizumab treatment. The receptors were sampled from an adult with mismatch repair-deficient cancer. Each CDR3 is given with its conserved first and last residue. Fields, in order: V gene, clone size, J gene, D gene, CDR3 length, CDR3 protein, CDR3 DNA. The D gene is left open where the match is weak. Expanded clones are given a class, and other clones once, few, many or no size at all.

V gene: TRBV7-6
clone size: NA
J gene: TRBJ2-3
D gene: NA
CDR3 length: 17
CDR3 protein: CASSLRDGGLSTDTQYF
CDR3 DNA: TGTGCCAGCAGCTTACGTGATGGGGGTTTGAGCACAGATACGCAGTATTTT

V gene: TRBV28
clone size: NA
J gene: TRBJ2-7
D gene: NA
CDR3 length: 14
CDR3 protein: CASSLPLPPRVEYF
CDR3 DNA: TGTGCCAGCAGTTTACCCCTCCCACCCCGGGTGGAGTACTTC

V gene: TRBV6-1
clone size: NA
J gene: TRBJ1-1
D gene: NA
CDR3 length: 15
CDR3 protein: CASSFRTVLNTEAFF
CDR3 DNA: TGTGCCAGCAGTTTCCGGACAGTACTGAACACTGAAGCTTTCTTT

V gene: TRBV9
clone size: once
J gene: TRBJ2-1
D gene: NA
CDR3 length: 13
CDR3 protein: CASSVGSYNEQFF
CDR3 DNA: TGTGCCAGCAGCGTAGGGAGTTACAATGAGCAGTTCTTC

V gene: TRBV6-5
clone size: NA
J gene: TRBJ1-4
D gene: NA
CDR3 length: 14
CDR3 protein: CASSPGHYNEKLFF
CDR3 DNA: TGTGCCAGCAGCCCGGGACACTACAATGAAAAACTGTTTTTT

V gene: TRBV30
clone size: NA
J gene: TRBJ2-1
D gene: TRBD2
CDR3 length: 16
CDR3 protein: CAWEELLAELGNEQFF
CDR3 DNA: TGTGCCTGGGAGGAGTTACTAGCGGAGTTGGGGAATGAGCAGTTCTTC

V gene: TRBV19
clone size: NA
J gene: TRBJ2-1
D gene: TRBD2
CDR3 length: 15
CDR3 protein: CASSMNGRAVNEQFF
CDR3 DNA: TGTGCCAGTAGTATGAACGGGAGGGCCGTGAATGAGCAGTTCTTC

V gene: TRBV5-1
clone size: NA
J gene: TRBJ1-2
D gene: NA
CDR3 length: 15
CDR3 protein: CASSLNRDSSYGYTF
CDR3 DNA: TGCGCCAGCAGCTTAAACCGGGACTCCAGCTATGGCTACACCTTC

V gene: TRBV10-3
clone size: NA
J gene: TRBJ2-1
D gene: TRBD2
CDR3 length: 14
CDR3 protein: CAISESTSNNEQFF
CDR3 DNA: TGTGCCATCAGTGAGTCGACTAGCAACAATGAGCAGTTCTTC

V gene: TRBV18
clone size: NA
J gene: TRBJ1-1
D gene: NA
CDR3 length: 14
CDR3 protein: CASSGRNLNTEAFF
CDR3 DNA: TGTGCCAGCTCAGGCCGGAACTTGAACACTGAAGCTTTCTTT

V gene: TRBV29-1
clone size: NA
J gene: TRBJ2-1
D gene: TRBD1
CDR3 length: 12
CDR3 protein: CSARTGNNEQFF
CDR3 DNA: TGCAGCGCCCGGACAGGGAACAATGAGCAGTTCTTC

V gene: TRBV18
clone size: NA
J gene: TRBJ1-1
D gene: NA
CDR3 length: 12
CDR3 protein: CASSSGNTEAFF
CDR3 DNA: TGTGCCAGCTCGTCCGGAAACACTGAAGCTTTCTTT

V gene: TRBV18
clone size: once
J gene: TRBJ2-3
D gene: NA
CDR3 length: 16
CDR3 protein: CASSPLGGSSTDTQYF
CDR3 DNA: TGTGCCAGCTCACCACTTGGAGGGTCAAGCACAGATACGCAGTATTTT

V gene: TRBV11-2
clone size: NA
J gene: TRBJ1-3
D gene: NA
CDR3 length: 15
CDR3 protein: CASSLLRSSGNTIYF
CDR3 DNA: TGTGCCAGCAGCTTATTGCGGAGCTCTGGAAACACCATATATTTT

V gene: TRBV6-5
clone size: once
J gene: TRBJ2-7
D gene: NA
CDR3 length: 12
CDR3 protein: CASSEWGLGQYF
CDR3 DNA: TGTGCCAGCAGTGAATGGGGTTTGGGGCAGTACTTC

V gene: TRBV19
clone size: NA
J gene: TRBJ1-4
D gene: NA
CDR3 length: 16
CDR3 protein: CASSNPAGATNEKLFF
CDR3 DNA: TGTGCCAGTAGTAACCCCGCCGGGGCAACTAATGAAAAACTGTTTTTT

V gene: TRBV6-5
clone size: NA
J gene: TRBJ2-7
D gene: NA
CDR3 length: 13
CDR3 protein: CASSNTGIHEQYF
CDR3 DNA: TGTGCCAGCAGTAATACAGGGATCCACGAGCAGTACTTC

V gene: TRBV7-8
clone size: NA
J gene: TRBJ2-1
D gene: NA
CDR3 length: 14
CDR3 protein: CASSPWGSYNEQFF
CDR3 DNA: TGTGCCAGCAGCCCCTGGGGCTCCTACAATGAGCAGTTCTTC

V gene: TRBV19
clone size: NA
J gene: TRBJ1-5
D gene: TRBD1
CDR3 length: 14
CDR3 protein: CASSPRTGPQPQHF
CDR3 DNA: TGTGCCAGTAGTCCACGGACAGGGCCGCAGCCCCAGCATTTT

V gene: TRBV5-8
clone size: few
J gene: TRBJ1-2
D gene: NA
CDR3 length: 12
CDR3 protein: CASSLLYRGYTF
CDR3 DNA: TGTGCCAGCAGCTTGCTGTACCGGGGCTACACCTTC

V gene: TRBV12-1
clone size: NA
J gene: TRBJ2-7
D gene: NA
CDR3 length: 19
CDR3 protein: CASSFEPGLARLRVYEQYF
CDR3 DNA: TGTGCCAGCAGCTTTGAACCGGGACTAGCGCGCTTACGAGTATACGAGCAGTACTTC

V gene: TRBV6-5
clone size: NA
J gene: TRBJ2-3
D gene: TRBD1
CDR3 length: 15
CDR3 protein: CASSLRTGSEDTQYF
CDR3 DNA: TGTGCCAGCAGTTTGAGGACAGGGTCGGAAGATACGCAGTATTTT

V gene: TRBV4-1
clone size: NA
J gene: TRBJ2-7
D gene: NA
CDR3 length: 14
CDR3 protein: CASSQVGADYEQYF
CDR3 DNA: TGCGCCAGCAGCCAAGTGGGGGCGGACTACGAGCAGTACTTC

V gene: TRBV7-2
clone size: NA
J gene: TRBJ2-3
D gene: TRBD2
CDR3 length: 18
CDR3 protein: CASSKIWAGEESTDTQYF
CDR3 DNA: TGTGCCAGCAGCAAAATTTGGGCGGGAGAAGAGAGCACAGATACGCAGTATTTT

V gene: TRBV11-1
clone size: NA
J gene: TRBJ1-2
D gene: NA
CDR3 length: 11
CDR3 protein: CASSVGYGYTF
CDR3 DNA: TGTGCCAGCAGTGTGGGCTATGGCTACACCTTC

V gene: TRBV19
clone size: medium-sized
J gene: TRBJ2-7
D gene: NA
CDR3 length: 14
CDR3 protein: CATSLPGLSYEQYF
CDR3 DNA: TGTGCCACCTCACTTCCGGGCCTGAGCTACGAGCAGTACTTC

V gene: TRBV19
clone size: NA
J gene: TRBJ1-4
D gene: TRBD1
CDR3 length: 15
CDR3 protein: CASSTGGGTNEKLFF
CDR3 DNA: TGTGCCAGTAGTACCGGAGGGGGCACTAATGAAAAACTGTTTTTT

V gene: TRBV7-6
clone size: NA
J gene: TRBJ2-2
D gene: TRBD2
CDR3 length: 15
CDR3 protein: CASSPLAGSGGELFF
CDR3 DNA: TGTGCCAGCAGCCCCTTAGCGGGGTCGGGCGGGGAGCTGTTTTTT

V gene: TRBV6-5
clone size: NA
J gene: TRBJ1-5
D gene: NA
CDR3 length: 11
CDR3 protein: CASGKDQPQHF
CDR3 DNA: TGTGCCAGCGGGAAGGATCAGCCCCAGCATTTT

V gene: TRBV5-1
clone size: NA
J gene: TRBJ1-1
D gene: TRBD1
CDR3 length: 16
CDR3 protein: CASSEKAGGSGTEAFF
CDR3 DNA: TGCGCCAGCAGCGAAAAAGCAGGGGGCTCGGGCACTGAAGCTTTCTTT

V gene: TRBV10-3
clone size: once
J gene: TRBJ1-2
D gene: NA
CDR3 length: 18
CDR3 protein: CAISELREGSLPNYGYTF
CDR3 DNA: TGTGCCATCAGTGAGCTGCGGGAGGGGAGCTTACCTAACTATGGCTACACCTTC

V gene: TRBV12-5
clone size: NA
J gene: TRBJ1-2
D gene: TRBD1
CDR3 length: 16
CDR3 protein: CASGSWTGGESYGYTF
CDR3 DNA: TGTGCTAGTGGTTCGTGGACAGGGGGCGAAAGCTATGGCTACACCTTC

V gene: TRBV6-1
clone size: NA
J gene: TRBJ2-1
D gene: NA
CDR3 length: 14
CDR3 protein: CASTFGDLYNEQFF
CDR3 DNA: TGTGCCAGCACCTTTGGGGACCTATACAATGAGCAGTTCTTC

V gene: TRBV11-2
clone size: NA
J gene: TRBJ2-3
D gene: NA
CDR3 length: 16
CDR3 protein: CASSHPLGGGTDTQYF
CDR3 DNA: TGTGCCAGCAGCCATCCCCTTGGGGGAGGCACAGATACGCAGTATTTT